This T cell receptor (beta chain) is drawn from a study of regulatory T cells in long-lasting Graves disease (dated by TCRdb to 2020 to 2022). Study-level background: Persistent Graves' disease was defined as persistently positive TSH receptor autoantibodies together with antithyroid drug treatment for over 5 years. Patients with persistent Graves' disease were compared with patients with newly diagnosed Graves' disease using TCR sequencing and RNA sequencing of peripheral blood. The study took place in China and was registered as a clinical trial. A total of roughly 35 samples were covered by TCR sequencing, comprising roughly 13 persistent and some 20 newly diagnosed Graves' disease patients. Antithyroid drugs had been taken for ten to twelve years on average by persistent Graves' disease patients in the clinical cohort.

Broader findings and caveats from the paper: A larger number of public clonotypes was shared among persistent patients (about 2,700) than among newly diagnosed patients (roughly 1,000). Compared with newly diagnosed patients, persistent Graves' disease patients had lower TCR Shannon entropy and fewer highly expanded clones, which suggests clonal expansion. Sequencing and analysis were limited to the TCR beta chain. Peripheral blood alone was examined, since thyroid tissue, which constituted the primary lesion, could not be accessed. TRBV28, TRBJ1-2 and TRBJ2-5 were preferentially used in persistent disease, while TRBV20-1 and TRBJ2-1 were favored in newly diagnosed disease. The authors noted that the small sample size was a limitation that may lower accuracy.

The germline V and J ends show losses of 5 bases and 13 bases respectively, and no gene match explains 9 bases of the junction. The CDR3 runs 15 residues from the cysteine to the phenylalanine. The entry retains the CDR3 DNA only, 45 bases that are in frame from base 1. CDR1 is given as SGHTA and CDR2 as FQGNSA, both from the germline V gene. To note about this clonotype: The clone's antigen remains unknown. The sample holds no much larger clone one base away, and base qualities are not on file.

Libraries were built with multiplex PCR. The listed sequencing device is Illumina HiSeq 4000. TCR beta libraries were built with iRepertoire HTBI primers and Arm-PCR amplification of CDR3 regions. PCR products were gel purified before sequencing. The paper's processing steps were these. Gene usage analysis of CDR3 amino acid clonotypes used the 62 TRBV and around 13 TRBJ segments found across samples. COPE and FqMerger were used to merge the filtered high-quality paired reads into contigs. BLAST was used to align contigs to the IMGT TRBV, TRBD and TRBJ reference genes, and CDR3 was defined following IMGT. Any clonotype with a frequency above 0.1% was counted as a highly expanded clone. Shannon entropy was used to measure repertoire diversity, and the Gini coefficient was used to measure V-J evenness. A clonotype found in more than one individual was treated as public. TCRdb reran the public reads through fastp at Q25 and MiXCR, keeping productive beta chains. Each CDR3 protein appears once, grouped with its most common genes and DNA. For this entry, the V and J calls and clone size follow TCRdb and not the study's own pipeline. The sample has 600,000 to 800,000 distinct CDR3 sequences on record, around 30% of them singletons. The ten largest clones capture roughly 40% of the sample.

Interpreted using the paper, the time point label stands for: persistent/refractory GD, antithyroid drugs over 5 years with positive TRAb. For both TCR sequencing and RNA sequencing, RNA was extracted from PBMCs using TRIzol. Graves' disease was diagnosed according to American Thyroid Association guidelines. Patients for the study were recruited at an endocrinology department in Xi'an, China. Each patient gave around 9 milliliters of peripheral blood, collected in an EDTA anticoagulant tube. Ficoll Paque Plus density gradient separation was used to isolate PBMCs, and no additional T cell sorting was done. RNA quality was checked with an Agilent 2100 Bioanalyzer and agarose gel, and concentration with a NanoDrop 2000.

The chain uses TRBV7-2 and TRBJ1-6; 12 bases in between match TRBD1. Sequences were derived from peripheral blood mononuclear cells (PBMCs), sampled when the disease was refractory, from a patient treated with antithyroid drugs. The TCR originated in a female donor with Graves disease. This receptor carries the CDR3 CASSRGTGGAIPLHF. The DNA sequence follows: TGTGCCAGCAGCAGGGGGACAGGGGGCGCGATCCCCCTCCACTTT.